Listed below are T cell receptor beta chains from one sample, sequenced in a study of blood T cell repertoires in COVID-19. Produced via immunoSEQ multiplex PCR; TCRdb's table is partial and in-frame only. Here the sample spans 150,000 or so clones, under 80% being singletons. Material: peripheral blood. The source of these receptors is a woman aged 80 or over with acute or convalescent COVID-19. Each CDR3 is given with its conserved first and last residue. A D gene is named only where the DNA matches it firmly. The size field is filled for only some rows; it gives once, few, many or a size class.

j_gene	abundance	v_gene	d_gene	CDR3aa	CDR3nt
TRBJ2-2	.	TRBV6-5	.	CASSYSESANTGELFF	TGTGCCAGCAGTTACTCCGAGAGCGCGAACACCGGGGAGCTGTTTTTT
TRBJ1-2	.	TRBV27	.	CASSLGRNYGYTF	TGTGCCAGCAGTTTGGGGAGAAACTATGGCTACACCTTC
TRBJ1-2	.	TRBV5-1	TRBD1	CASSLTVWGQGRGGYTF	TGCGCCAGCAGCTTAACTGTCTGGGGACAGGGGCGGGGTGGCTACACCTTC
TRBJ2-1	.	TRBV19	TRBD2	CASSPGTSGSVEQFF	TGTGCCAGTAGTCCAGGGACTAGCGGGAGTGTTGAGCAGTTCTTC
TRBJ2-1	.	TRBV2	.	CASIFVGDNEQFF	TGTGCCAGCATCTTCGTCGGGGACAATGAGCAGTTCTTC
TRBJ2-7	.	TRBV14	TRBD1	CASSQVGDREYEQYF	TGTGCCAGCAGCCAAGTTGGGGACAGGGAATACGAGCAGTACTTC
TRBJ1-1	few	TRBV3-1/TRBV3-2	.	CASSHHSGGTEAFF	TGTGCCAGCAGCCATCATTCGGGAGGCACTGAAGCTTTCTTT
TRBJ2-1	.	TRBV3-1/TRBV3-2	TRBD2	CASSPSGGYNEQFF	TGTGCCAGCAGTCCTAGCGGGGGATACAATGAGCAGTTCTTC
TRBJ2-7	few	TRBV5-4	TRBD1	CASSSPGTGTGTYEQYF	TGTGCCAGCAGCTCGCCCGGGACAGGGACTGGTACCTACGAGCAGTACTTC
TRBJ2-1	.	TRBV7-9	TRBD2	CASSPAGGLLDEQFF	TGTGCCAGCAGCCCAGCGGGAGGCCTACTCGATGAGCAGTTCTTC
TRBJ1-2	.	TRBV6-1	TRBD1	CASSEIGGFYGYTF	TGTGCCAGCAGTGAAATAGGGGGCTTCTATGGCTACACCTTC
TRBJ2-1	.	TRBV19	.	CASSIAHNEQFF	TGTGCCAGTAGTATAGCTCACAATGAGCAGTTCTTC
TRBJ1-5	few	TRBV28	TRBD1	CASSLGQLSNQPQHF	TGTGCCAGCAGTTTGGGACAGCTTAGCAATCAGCCCCAGCATTTT
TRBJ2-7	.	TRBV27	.	CASRSRTGNSYEQYF	TGTGCCAGCAGATCCCGGACTGGAAACTCCTACGAGCAGTACTTC
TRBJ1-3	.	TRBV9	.	CASSVGHLSGNTIYF	TGTGCCAGCAGCGTAGGGCACCTCTCTGGAAACACCATATATTTT
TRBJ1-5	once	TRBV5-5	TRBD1	CASSAGTDQPQHF	TGTGCCAGCAGCGCCGGGACAGACCAGCCCCAGCATTTT
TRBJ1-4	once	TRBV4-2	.	CASSQGGNGEKLFF	TGTGCCAGCAGCCAAGGAGGGAATGGAGAAAAACTGTTTTTT
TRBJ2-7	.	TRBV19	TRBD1	CASSRDRLYEQYF	TGTGCCAGTAGTAGGGACAGGCTCTACGAGCAGTACTTC
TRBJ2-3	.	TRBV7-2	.	CASSLQQGPADTQYF	TGTGCCAGCAGCTTACAACAGGGACCGGCAGATACGCAGTATTTT
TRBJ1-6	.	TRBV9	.	CASSAGRDSPLHF	TGTGCCAGCAGCGCAGGAAGAGACTCACCCCTCCACTTT